The rows below give T cell receptor beta chains drawn from one sample of a study of regulatory T cells in long-lasting Graves disease. TCRdb recomputed calls from the multiplex PCR reads with MiXCR, one row per CDR3 protein. The sample consists of some 500,000 distinct CDR3 sequences, 13% of them appearing once. These data were likewise used in another study, on T cells in Graves' hyperthyroidism and ophthalmopathy.

Specimen: peripheral blood mononuclear cells (PBMCs), collected at new diagnosis, from a patient treated with antithyroid drugs. The receptors here all came from a man aged 30 to 45 with Graves disease. Each CDR3 is given with its conserved first and last residue. D genes are given only for firm matches. The size field is filled for only some rows; it gives once, few, many or a size class.

v_call,j_call,d_call,clone_size,cdr3_aa,cdr3_nt
TRBV5-1,TRBJ2-2,TRBD2,few,CASSRTSGRVTGELFF,TGCGCCAGCAGCCGGACTAGCGGGAGGGTCACCGGGGAGCTGTTTTTT
TRBV12-3/TRBV12-4,TRBJ2-1,NA,many,CASSFGWEGGEQFF,TGTGCCAGCAGTTTTGGGTGGGAGGGGGGTGAGCAGTTCTTC
TRBV14,TRBJ2-5,NA,many,CASSQARTPRGETQYF,TGTGCCAGCAGCCAAGCGAGGACCCCGCGCGGAGAGACCCAGTACTTC
TRBV20-1,TRBJ1-5,NA,few,CSALTGASNQPQHF,TGCAGTGCACTGACAGGCGCAAGCAATCAGCCCCAGCATTTT
TRBV5-1,TRBJ2-7,NA,many,CASSLGRVDYEQYF,TGCGCCAGCAGCTTGGGCAGGGTGGATTACGAGCAGTACTTC
TRBV27,TRBJ1-1,NA,many,CASSLSGGTEAFF,TGTGCCAGCAGCTTATCGGGGGGCACTGAAGCTTTCTTT
TRBV9,TRBJ2-7,TRBD2,NA,CASSVGAGEFPEQYF,TGTGCCAGCAGCGTAGGAGCGGGAGAATTCCCCGAGCAGTACTTC
TRBV20-1,TRBJ2-3,TRBD2,NA,CSARDRGLAGVDTQYF,TGCAGTGCTAGAGATCGTGGACTAGCGGGAGTAGATACGCAGTATTTT
TRBV5-6,TRBJ1-2,NA,NA,CASSFGSQSIGYTF,TGTGCCAGCAGCTTCGGCAGCCAGTCTATTGGCTACACCTTC
TRBV24-1,TRBJ2-3,TRBD2,few,CATSDLRGSGESDTQYF,TGTGCCACCAGTGATTTGCGCGGTAGCGGGGAATCAGATACGCAGTATTTT
TRBV3-1,TRBJ1-2,NA,NA,CASSQDGWRQRTPQGYTF,TGTGCCAGCAGCCAAGATGGGTGGAGACAGAGAACTCCCCAAGGCTACACCTTC
TRBV18,TRBJ1-2,NA,many,CASSPPSYTDGYTF,TGTGCCAGCTCACCACCGTCCTACACCGATGGCTACACCTTC
TRBV28,TRBJ1-5,NA,many,CASSLIDFRAVVQPQHF,TGTGCCAGCAGCTTAATCGATTTCAGGGCGGTGGTACAGCCCCAGCATTTT
TRBV4-1,TRBJ2-1,TRBD2,NA,CASSQPVLAGGSRSQFF,TGCGCCAGCAGCCAGCCCGTACTAGCGGGAGGGTCCAGGTCACAGTTCTTC
TRBV10-2,TRBJ2-6,NA,NA,CASTPTPSGANVLTF,TGCGCCAGCACCCCAACTCCCTCTGGGGCCAACGTCCTGACTTTC
TRBV12-3/TRBV12-4,TRBJ1-3,NA,many,CASISRWKFSGNTIYF,TGTGCCAGCATTTCAAGGTGGAAATTCTCTGGAAACACCATATATTTT
TRBV20-1,TRBJ2-7,NA,few,CSARGPTWDFEQYF,TGCAGTGCTAGAGGACCCACTTGGGACTTCGAGCAGTACTTC
TRBV12-3/TRBV12-4,TRBJ2-4,TRBD1,many,CASRWTGEKNIQYF,TGTGCCAGCAGATGGACAGGGGAGAAAAACATTCAGTACTTC
TRBV27,TRBJ1-2,TRBD1,many,CASSLAGQGFGGYTF,TGTGCCAGCAGTTTGGCGGGACAGGGTTTCGGTGGCTACACCTTC
TRBV7-2,TRBJ1-2,NA,many,CASSLGRGNYGYTF,TGTGCCAGCAGCTTAGGGCGGGGTAACTATGGCTACACCTTC
TRBV28,TRBJ1-1,TRBD1,NA,CASSLSPTGGPTGAFF,TGTGCCAGCAGTTTATCCCCGACAGGGGGCCCCACGGGGGCTTTCTTT
TRBV5-1,TRBJ2-1,TRBD1,many,CASSRTGPSSYNEQFF,TGCGCCAGCAGCCGGACAGGGCCTAGCTCCTACAATGAGCAGTTCTTC
TRBV29-1,TRBJ2-2,NA,many,CSATTGTPNTGELFF,TGCAGCGCCACAACGGGGACTCCGAACACCGGGGAGCTGTTTTTT
TRBV7-9,TRBJ1-4,NA,NA,CASSKIGPEGEKLFF,TGTGCCAGCAGCAAGATTGGACCTGAGGGTGAAAAACTGTTTTTT
TRBV2,TRBJ2-2,TRBD2,many,CASSEGGLAGGTITGELFF,TGTGCCAGCAGTGAGGGTGGACTAGCGGGAGGAACGATCACCGGGGAGCTGTTTTTT
TRBV6-1,TRBJ2-7,NA,many,CASSQDGGVEQYF,TGTGCCAGCAGCCAGGACGGGGGCGTGGAGCAGTACTTC
TRBV5-5,TRBJ2-7,TRBD2,few,CASSLSASGRAYEQYF,TGTGCCAGCAGCTTAAGTGCTAGCGGGAGGGCCTACGAGCAGTACTTC
TRBV12-3/TRBV12-4,TRBJ1-5,NA,many,CASRADSYDQPQHF,TGTGCCAGCAGGGCGGACAGTTACGATCAGCCCCAGCATTTT
TRBV7-8,TRBJ2-7,NA,NA,CASSLARGQDEAGVYEQYF,TGTGCCAGCAGCTTAGCCCGAGGACAGGACGAGGCGGGAGTCTACGAGCAGTACTTC
TRBV11-3,TRBJ1-1,NA,many,CASSLDPHRNTEAFF,TGTGCCAGCAGCTTAGACCCCCACAGGAACACTGAAGCTTTCTTT
TRBV6-1,TRBJ1-2,NA,NA,CASRAGLSNSYTF,TGTGCCAGCAGAGCGGGTCTTTCCAACAGCTACACCTTC
TRBV20-1,TRBJ2-1,TRBD2,NA,CSAEPGLAGANEQFF,TGCAGTGCGGAACCGGGACTAGCGGGAGCGAATGAGCAGTTCTTC
TRBV7-9,TRBJ2-7,NA,many,CASSTTRGEQYF,TGTGCCAGCAGCACGACCCGTGGCGAGCAGTACTTC
TRBV27,TRBJ2-2,NA,many,CASSFQGLAGELFF,TGTGCCAGCAGTTTTCAGGGGCTCGCCGGGGAGCTGTTTTTT
TRBV27,TRBJ2-5,TRBD1,many,CASSWGTGRPETQYF,TGTGCCAGCAGTTGGGGGACAGGAAGGCCAGAGACCCAGTACTTC
TRBV25-1,TRBJ2-5,NA,few,CASSEYTGVETQYF,TGTGCCAGCAGTGAATATACGGGGGTCGAGACCCAGTACTTC
TRBV6-2/TRBV6-3,TRBJ2-7,NA,many,CASSYITPGYEQYF,TGTGCCAGCAGTTACATAACCCCTGGCTACGAGCAGTACTTC
TRBV19,TRBJ1-1,NA,NA,CASSPFPTRGGNTEAFF,TGTGCCAGTAGTCCCTTTCCGACGAGGGGCGGGAACACTGAAGCTTTCTTT
TRBV19,TRBJ2-2,TRBD1,many,CASSTTGGTATGELFF,TGTGCCAGTAGCACTACAGGGGGAACGGCGACCGGGGAGCTGTTTTTT
TRBV27,TRBJ2-1,TRBD2,many,CASSLSGLASEQFF,TGTGCCAGCAGTTTATCGGGACTAGCCTCTGAGCAGTTCTTC
TRBV19,TRBJ1-1,NA,few,CASTRTAAAEAFF,TGTGCCAGTACTAGAACGGCTGCCGCTGAAGCTTTCTTT
TRBV9,TRBJ1-3,NA,few,CASSVAGESGNTIYF,TGTGCCAGCAGCGTAGCTGGCGAATCTGGAAACACCATATATTTT
TRBV19,TRBJ2-1,TRBD1,few,CASEDRGEYNEQFF,TGTGCCAGCGAGGACAGGGGGGAATACAATGAGCAGTTCTTC
TRBV7-9,TRBJ2-1,TRBD2,many,CASSLDSGYYNEQFF,TGTGCCAGCAGCTTAGATAGCGGGTACTACAATGAGCAGTTCTTC
TRBV6-1,TRBJ2-3,TRBD2,many,CATCSGTQSTDTQYF,TGTGCCACCTGTAGCGGGACACAAAGCACAGATACGCAGTATTTT
TRBV4-1,TRBJ1-5,NA,few,CASSQDKGLQPQHF,TGCGCCAGCAGCCAAGATAAGGGACTACAGCCCCAGCATTTT
TRBV7-9,TRBJ2-1,TRBD2,few,CASSLPRTMVWTSGRSSYNEQFF,TGTGCCAGCAGCTTGCCCCGTACAATGGTCTGGACTAGCGGAAGAAGCTCCTACAATGAGCAGTTCTTC
TRBV7-6,TRBJ2-7,NA,few,CASSLFSGKKTYEQYF,TGTGCCAGCAGCTTATTTTCGGGCAAAAAAACCTACGAGCAGTACTTC
TRBV5-1,TRBJ2-4,NA,NA,CASRAAGRYQNIQYF,TGCGCCAGCAGGGCGGCAGGGAGGTACCAAAACATTCAGTACTTC
TRBV19,TRBJ1-5,TRBD1,many,CASSARGRRSNQPQHF,TGTGCCAGTAGTGCGAGGGGGCGGAGAAGCAATCAGCCCCAGCATTTT
TRBV10-3,TRBJ1-3,NA,few,CAISESPLRAVSGNTIYF,TGTGCCATCAGTGAGTCCCCCCTTAGGGCTGTCTCTGGAAACACCATATATTTT
TRBV7-9,TRBJ2-2,NA,many,CASSLTTGELFF,TGTGCCAGCAGCTTAACAACCGGGGAGCTGTTTTTT
TRBV2,TRBJ2-5,TRBD2,NA,CASSKTSGGGETQYF,TGTGCCAGCAGTAAGACTAGCGGGGGGGGAGAGACCCAGTACTTC
TRBV5-1,TRBJ1-4,TRBD1,NA,CASARQGNEKLFF,TGCGCCAGCGCCCGACAGGGTAATGAAAAACTGTTTTTT
TRBV24-1,TRBJ2-3,TRBD1,many,CATSPEQGAGTDTQYF,TGTGCCACCAGTCCCGAGCAGGGGGCAGGAACAGATACGCAGTATTTT
TRBV6-1,TRBJ2-7,NA,many,CASSESFGHNEQYF,TGTGCCAGCAGTGAATCATTCGGGCACAACGAGCAGTACTTC
TRBV18,TRBJ1-5,NA,many,CASSPLLWEPQHF,TGTGCCAGCTCACCACTCCTTTGGGAGCCCCAGCATTTT
TRBV30,TRBJ1-1,TRBD1,many,CACLQGENTEAFF,TGTGCCTGTTTACAGGGGGAGAACACTGAAGCTTTCTTT
TRBV7-9,TRBJ1-1,TRBD1,few,CASSSYLTGGPEAFF,TGTGCCAGCAGCTCCTACTTGACAGGGGGGCCTGAAGCTTTCTTT
TRBV9,TRBJ2-1,TRBD1,NA,CASSGQGASYNEQFF,TGTGCCAGCAGCGGACAGGGGGCGTCCTACAATGAGCAGTTCTTC